Included here is one TCR beta chain sequence, with context. Source study methods: Amplification of reference gene primers was used by the study to estimate nucleated cell counts. Generated by immunoSEQ multiplex PCR, the TCRdb table keeps only in-frame clones and is missing some. V and J calls and clone size are those listed in that table; D and trimming were worked out from the DNA. Found here are approximately 240,000 clones, 65% to 85% of them singletons; the top ten hold 3%. Germline V gene data show CDR1 as SGDLS and CDR2 as YYNGEE. The germline V and J ends were trimmed by 3 bases and 4 bases, with 12 bases remaining between them. The CDR3 has 14 amino acids. The sample belongs to a study of blood T cell repertoires in COVID-19. As for the study in general: The origin of the acute and convalescent COVID-19 samples was the United States, Italy and Spain. T cells, B-cell-depleted T cells, or PBMCs supplied cDNA or gDNA.

This sequence joins TRBV9 and TRBJ2-3; D might be TRBD2 (5 bases). This TCR came from a woman under 40 who had recovered from COVID-19. Source material: peripheral blood. The CDR3 DNA sequence: TGTGCCAGCAGCGCCTCGGGGTTGCCAGATACGCAGTATTTT. Amino acid sequence: CASSASGLPDTQYF.